The next 12 T cell receptor beta chains were all read from a single sample in a study of cytomegalovirus exposure and HLA in healthy donors. Assay used: immunoSEQ multiplex PCR; TCRdb lists only in-frame clones, some missing. The table has 150,000 to 200,000 clones, 84% seen once. The sample was PBMCs. These receptors were obtained from a man aged 25 to 40 in good health and CMV-seropositive.

The chain has TRBV19 and TRBJ1-5, with 8 nucleotides matching TRBD1. The CDR3 consists of 18 residues. The germline V gene encodes CDR1 LNHDA and CDR2 SQIVND (reference sequence). V lost 2 bases to trimming and J lost 2 bases; unmatched junction nucleotides: 11. The CDR3 nucleotides are TGTGCCAGTAGTATACTGGACAGGGTCGGAAGTGGCAATCAGCCCCAGCATTTT. Translated, it gives CASSILDRVGSGNQPQHF.

The rearrangement links TRBV27 to TRBJ2-7; 9 nucleotides line up with TRBD2. V lost 5 bases, J lost 3 bases, and 8 bases stayed unmatched. The germline V gene has CDR1 MNHEY and CDR2 SMNVEV (reference sequence). The CDR3 is 15 amino acids. CDR3 nucleotides: TGTGCCAGCAGTCCAGGAGAGCGGGGGGACTACGAGCAGTACTTC. It encodes CASSPGERGDYEQYF.

The rearrangement links TRBV19 to TRBJ1-2, with TRBD1 matching 8 bases. The V segment lost 7 bases and the J segment 0 bases; nucleotides outside the gene matches: 4. The germline CDR1 and CDR2 sequences are LNHDA and SQIVND (reference sequence). The CDR3 totals 14 residues. CDR3 sequence (DNA): TGTGCCAGTAAAAAACAGGGGGCTAACTATGGCTACACCTTC. Translating gives CASKKQGANYGYTF.

The V gene is TRBV27, the J gene TRBJ2-1; TRBD1 agrees at 11 bases. V gave up 6 bases and J gave up 10 bases; unmatched junction bases: 11. Germline V gene data show CDR1 as MNHEY and CDR2 as SMNVEV (reference sequence). The CDR3 runs to 15 residues. CDR3 amino acids: CASSPGQGAVQEQFF. CDR3 nucleotides: TGTGCCAGCAGCCCCGGACAGGGGGCGGTTCAGGAGCAGTTCTTC.

The V gene is TRBV5-6, the J gene TRBJ1-5; D is undetermined. V lost 1 base and J lost 2, with 7 bases in between. Per the germline V gene, CDR1 is SGHDT and CDR2 is YYEEEE. The CDR3 is 14 amino acids. The CDR3 region has the DNA TGTGCCAGCAGCTTGCGCGGGGGCAATCAGCCCCAGCATTTT. Its translation is CASSLRGGNQPQHF. Full variable domain (outside the CDR3, taken from reference TRBV5-6 and TRBJ1-5): DAGVTQSPTHLIKTRGQQVTLRCSPKSGHDTVSWYQQALGQGPQFIFQYYEEEERQRGNFPDRFSGHQFPNYSSELNVNALLLGDSALYLCASSLRGGNQPQHFGDGTRLSIL.

The chain carries TRBV6-4 and TRBJ1-5; D unclear. Trimming removed 10 bases at V and 5 bases at J, with 9 bases between. The CDR3 is 11 amino acids. Germline CDR1 reads MRHNA; CDR2 reads SNTAGT. In DNA form, the CDR3 reads TGTGCCACCCGACGGGATCAGCCCCAGCATTTT. Translation gives CATRRDQPQHF.

The chain joins TRBV7-6 to TRBJ2-7, with TRBD2 matching 14 bases. Germline CDR1 SGHVS, CDR2 FNYEAQ. V gave up 5 bases and J gave up 13 bases; unmatched junction bases: 16. The CDR3 is 16 amino acids. CDR3 amino acids: CASSTGRGTSGGALYF. The DNA for the CDR3 is TGTGCCAGCAGCACCGGGCGGGGGACTAGCGGGGGTGCTCTCTACTTC.

This rearrangement joins TRBV4-2 to TRBJ2-3; TRBD2 aligns across 12 bases. The CDR3 loop spans 16 amino acids. V gave up 4 bases and J gave up 1 base; unmatched junction bases: 3. Looked up from germline, CDR1 is LGHNA and CDR2 is YNFKEQ. Here the CDR3 DNA reads TGTGCCAGCAGCCCCCGGACTAGCGGGGGCACAGATACGCAGTATTTT. It yields the protein CASSPRTSGGTDTQYF.

The V and J genes are TRBV7-8 and TRBJ1-5; the D is unclear. V shed 1 base and J shed 3 bases, with 4 bases lying between them. Germline V gene data show CDR1 as SGHVS and CDR2 as FQNEAQ. The CDR3 has 13 amino acids. The DNA for the CDR3 is TGTGCCAGCAGCTTAGGCGTCAATCAGCCCCAGCATTTT. Encoded protein: CASSLGVNQPQHF.

This chain connects TRBV7-9 to TRBJ2-1, with 10 bases fitting TRBD2. CDR1 SEHNR and CDR2 FQNEAQ come from the germline V gene (reference sequence). Trimming took 6 bases from V and 8 from J; bases not matched to a gene: 19. The CDR3 is 18 amino acids. The CDR3 region has the DNA TGTGCCAGCAGTATCGTCGGGCTAGCGGGGGCTATATGGGATGAGCAGTTCTTC. Its translation: CASSIVGLAGAIWDEQFF. The whole variable domain, remainder taken from reference TRBV7-9 and TRBJ2-1, is DTGVSQNPRHKITKRGQNVTFRCDPISEHNRLYWYRQTLGQGPEFLTYFQNEAQLEKSRLLSDRFSAERPKGSFSTLEIQRTEQGDSAMYLCASSIVGLAGAIWDEQFFGPGTRLTVL.

This chain connects TRBV5-1 to TRBJ2-1, with 7 bases lining up with TRBD1. J was trimmed by 4 bases and V by 4 bases; bases with no gene match: 14. The CDR3 consists of 17 residues. The germline V gene encodes CDR1 SGHRS and CDR2 YFSETQ. This CDR3 is CASSPYSGTDIYNEQFF. CDR3 nucleotides: TGCGCCAGCAGCCCGTATTCCGGGACAGATATTTACAATGAGCAGTTCTTC.

This clone was observed a few times. This chain links TRBV2 with TRBJ1-5; 7 bases match TRBD1. The CDR3 consists of 15 residues. Losses at the gene ends were 4 bases for V and 4 bases for J; bases not matched to a gene: 7. CDR1 and CDR2 (germline): SNHLY, FYNNEI. Here the CDR3 DNA reads TGTGCCAGCAGTGGAGGGCAGGGGGAAAATCAGCCCCAGCATTTT. The encoded protein is CASSGGQGENQPQHF.